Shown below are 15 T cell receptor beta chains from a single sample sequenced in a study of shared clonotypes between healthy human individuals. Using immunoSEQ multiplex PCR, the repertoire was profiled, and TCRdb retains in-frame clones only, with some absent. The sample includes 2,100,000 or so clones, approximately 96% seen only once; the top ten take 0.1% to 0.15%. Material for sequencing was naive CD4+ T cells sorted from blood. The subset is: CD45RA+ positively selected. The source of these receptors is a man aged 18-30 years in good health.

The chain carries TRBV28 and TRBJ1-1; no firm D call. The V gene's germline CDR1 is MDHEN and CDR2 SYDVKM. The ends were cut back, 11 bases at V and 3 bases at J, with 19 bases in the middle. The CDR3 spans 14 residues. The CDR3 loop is CAGGGSALDTEAFF. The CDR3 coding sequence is TGTGCCGGTGGTGGAAGTGCCCTGGACACTGAAGCTTTCTTT.

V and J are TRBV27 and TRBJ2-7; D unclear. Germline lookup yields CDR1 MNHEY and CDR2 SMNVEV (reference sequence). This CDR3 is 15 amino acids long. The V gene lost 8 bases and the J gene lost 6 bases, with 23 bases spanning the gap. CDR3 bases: TGTGCCAGCCAAATCGCTTATACCCAGCCTGGCGAGCAGTACTTC. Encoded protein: CASQIAYTQPGEQYF.

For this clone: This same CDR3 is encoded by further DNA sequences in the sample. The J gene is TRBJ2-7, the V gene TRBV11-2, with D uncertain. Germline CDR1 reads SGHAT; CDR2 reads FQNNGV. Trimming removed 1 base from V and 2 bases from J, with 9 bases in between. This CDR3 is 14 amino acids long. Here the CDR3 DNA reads TGTGCCAGCAGCTTAGTGTTAGGTACCTACGAGCAGTACTTC. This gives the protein CASSLVLGTYEQYF.

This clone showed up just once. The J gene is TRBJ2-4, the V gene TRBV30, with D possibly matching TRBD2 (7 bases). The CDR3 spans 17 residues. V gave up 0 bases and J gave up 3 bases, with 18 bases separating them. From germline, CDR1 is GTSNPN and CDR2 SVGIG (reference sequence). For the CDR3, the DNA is TGTGCCTGGAGTGTATTAGGGCTAGGGGGGGTCAAAAACATTCAGTACTTC. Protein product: CAWSVLGLGGVKNIQYF.

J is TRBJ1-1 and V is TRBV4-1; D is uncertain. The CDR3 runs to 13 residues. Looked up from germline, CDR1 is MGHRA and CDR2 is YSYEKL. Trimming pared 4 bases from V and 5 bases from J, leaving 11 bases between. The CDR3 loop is CASSREFGTEAFF. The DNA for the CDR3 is TGCGCCAGCAGCCGAGAATTTGGGACTGAAGCTTTCTTT.

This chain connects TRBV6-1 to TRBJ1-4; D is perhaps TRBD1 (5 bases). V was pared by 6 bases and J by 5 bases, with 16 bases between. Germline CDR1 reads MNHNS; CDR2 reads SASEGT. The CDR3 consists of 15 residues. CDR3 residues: CASRQPGLTNEKLFF. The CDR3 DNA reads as TGTGCCAGCAGACAGCCGGGACTGACGAATGAAAAACTGTTTTTT.

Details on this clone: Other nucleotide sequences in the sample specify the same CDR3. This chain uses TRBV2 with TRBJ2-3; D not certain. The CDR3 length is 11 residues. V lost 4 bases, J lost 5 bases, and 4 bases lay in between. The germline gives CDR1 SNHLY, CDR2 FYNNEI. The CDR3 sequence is CASSVGDTQYF. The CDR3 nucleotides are TGTGCCAGCAGTGTCGGAGATACGCAGTATTTT.

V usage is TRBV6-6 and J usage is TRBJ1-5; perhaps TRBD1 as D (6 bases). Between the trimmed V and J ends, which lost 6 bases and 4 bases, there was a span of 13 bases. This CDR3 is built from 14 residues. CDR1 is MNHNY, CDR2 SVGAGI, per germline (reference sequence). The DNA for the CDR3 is TGTGCCAGCAGGTTCCAGGGGCAAAATCAGCCCCAGCATTTT. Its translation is CASRFQGQNQPQHF.

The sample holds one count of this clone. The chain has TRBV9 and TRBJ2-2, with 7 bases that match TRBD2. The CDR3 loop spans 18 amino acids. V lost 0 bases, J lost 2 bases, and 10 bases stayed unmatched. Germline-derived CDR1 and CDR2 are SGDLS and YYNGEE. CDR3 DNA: TGTGCCAGCAGCGTAGGAGGAAGCGGGAAAACCAACACCGGGGAGCTGTTTTTT. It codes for CASSVGGSGKTNTGELFF.

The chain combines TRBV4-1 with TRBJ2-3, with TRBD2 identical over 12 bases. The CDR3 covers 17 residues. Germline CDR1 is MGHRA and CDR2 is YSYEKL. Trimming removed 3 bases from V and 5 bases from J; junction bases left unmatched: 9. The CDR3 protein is CASSHTPSGGAKDTQYF. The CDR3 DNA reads TGCGCCAGCAGCCACACTCCTAGCGGGGGGGCGAAAGATACGCAGTATTTT.

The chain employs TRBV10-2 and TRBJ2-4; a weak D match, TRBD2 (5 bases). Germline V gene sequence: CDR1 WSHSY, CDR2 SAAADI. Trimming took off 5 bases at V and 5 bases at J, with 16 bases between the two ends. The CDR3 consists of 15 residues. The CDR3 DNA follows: TGCGCCAGCAGTTCTTACGGGGTCGGAGAAAACATTCAGTACTTC. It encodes CASSSYGVGENIQYF.

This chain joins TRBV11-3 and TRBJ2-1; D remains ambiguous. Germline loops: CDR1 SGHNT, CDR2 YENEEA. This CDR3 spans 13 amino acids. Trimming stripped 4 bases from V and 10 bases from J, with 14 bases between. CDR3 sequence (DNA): TGTGCCAGCAGCTCAAGCAACCTGGCCGAGCAGTTCTTC. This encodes CASSSSNLAEQFF.

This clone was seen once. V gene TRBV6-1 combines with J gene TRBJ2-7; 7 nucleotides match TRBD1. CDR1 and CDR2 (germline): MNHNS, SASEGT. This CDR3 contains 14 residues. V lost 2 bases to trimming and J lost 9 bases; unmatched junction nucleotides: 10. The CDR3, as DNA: TGTGCCAGCAGTGAATATGACAGGGCGAGGGGGCAGTACTTC. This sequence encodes CASSEYDRARGQYF.

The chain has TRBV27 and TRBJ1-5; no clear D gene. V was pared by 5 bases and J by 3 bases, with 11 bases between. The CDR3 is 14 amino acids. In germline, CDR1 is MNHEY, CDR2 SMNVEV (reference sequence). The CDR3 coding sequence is TGTGCCAGCAGTAGGACGGCCAACAATCAGCCCCAGCATTTT. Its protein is CASSRTANNQPQHF.

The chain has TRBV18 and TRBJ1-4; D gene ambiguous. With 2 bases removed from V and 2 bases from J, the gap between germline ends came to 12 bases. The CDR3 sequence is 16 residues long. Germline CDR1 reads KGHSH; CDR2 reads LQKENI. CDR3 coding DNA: TGTGCCAGCTCACCAAACTCGGGGTTTACTAATGAAAAACTGTTTTTT. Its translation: CASSPNSGFTNEKLFF.